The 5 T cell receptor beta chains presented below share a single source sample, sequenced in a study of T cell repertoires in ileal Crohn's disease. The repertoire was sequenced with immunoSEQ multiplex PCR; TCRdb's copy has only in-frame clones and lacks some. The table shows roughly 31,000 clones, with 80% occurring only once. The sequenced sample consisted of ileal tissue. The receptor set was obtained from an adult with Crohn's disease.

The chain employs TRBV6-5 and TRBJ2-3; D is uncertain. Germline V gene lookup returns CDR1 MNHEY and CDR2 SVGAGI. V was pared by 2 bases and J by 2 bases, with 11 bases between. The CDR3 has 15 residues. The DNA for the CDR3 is TGTGCCAGCAGTTACCAACAGAGAATCACAGATACGCAGTATTTT. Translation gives CASSYQQRITDTQYF.

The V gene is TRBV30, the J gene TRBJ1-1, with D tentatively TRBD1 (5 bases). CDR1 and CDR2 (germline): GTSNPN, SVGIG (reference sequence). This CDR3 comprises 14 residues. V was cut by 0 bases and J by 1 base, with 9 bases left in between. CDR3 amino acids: CAWSVPQGNTEAFF. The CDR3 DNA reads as TGTGCCTGGAGTGTCCCCCAGGGGAACACTGAAGCTTTCTTT.

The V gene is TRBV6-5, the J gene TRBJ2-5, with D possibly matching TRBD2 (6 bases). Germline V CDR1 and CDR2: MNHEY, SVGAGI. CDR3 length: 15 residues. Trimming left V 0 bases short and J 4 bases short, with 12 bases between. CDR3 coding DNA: TGTGCCAGCAGTTACTCCGGGGGAGGAGGAGAGACCCAGTACTTC. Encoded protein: CASSYSGGGGETQYF.

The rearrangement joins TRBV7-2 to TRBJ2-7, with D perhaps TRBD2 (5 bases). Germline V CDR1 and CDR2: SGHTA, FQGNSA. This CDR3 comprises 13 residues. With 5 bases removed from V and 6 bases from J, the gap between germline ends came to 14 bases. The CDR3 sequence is CASSTDARGEQYF. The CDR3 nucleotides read TGTGCCAGCAGCACGGACGCCCGGGGCGAGCAGTACTTC.

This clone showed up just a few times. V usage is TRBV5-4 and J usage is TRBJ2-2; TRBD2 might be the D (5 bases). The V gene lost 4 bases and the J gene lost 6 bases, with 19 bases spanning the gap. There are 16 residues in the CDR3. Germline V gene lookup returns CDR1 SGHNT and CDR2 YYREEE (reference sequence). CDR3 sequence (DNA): TGTGCCAGCAGCCCCGACCCCGGAGTGAGGGCCGGGGAGCTGTTTTTT. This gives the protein CASSPDPGVRAGELFF. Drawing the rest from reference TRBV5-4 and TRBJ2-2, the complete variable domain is ETGVTQSPTHLIKTRGQQVTLRCSSQSGHNTVSWYQQALGQGPQFIFQYYREEENGRGNFPPRFSGLQFPNYSSELNVNALELDDSALYLCASSPDPGVRAGELFFGEGSRLTVL.